This TCR beta chain was sequenced during a study of cytomegalovirus exposure and HLA in healthy donors. CDR3 size: 16 residues. Germline V gives CDR1 SGHVS, CDR2 FQNEAQ. V dropped 5 bases and J dropped 5; count of bases not matched to a gene: 6. This clone was recorded once. The primer mix had 60 Vbeta and 13 Jbeta primers. Original analysis: Later reanalysis found about 78 million unique TCR beta chains, 10 million to 14 million of them shared. The assay was immunoSEQ multiplex PCR, and TCRdb's table has in-frame clones only and misses some. Clone size and the V and J calls come from that table; the DNA yielded D and trimming. Here the sample spans 200,000 to 250,000 clones, 75% to 90% being singletons.

The rearrangement links TRBV7-8 to TRBJ2-1; TRBD2 matches 13 bases. The receptor's source is a woman aged 18-29 years in good health and CMV-seronegative. Sequences were obtained from PBMCs. The CDR3 bases are TGTGCCAGCAGCACCCCGGGACTAGCGGGAAACAATGAGCAGTTCTTC. It encodes CASSTPGLAGNNEQFF.